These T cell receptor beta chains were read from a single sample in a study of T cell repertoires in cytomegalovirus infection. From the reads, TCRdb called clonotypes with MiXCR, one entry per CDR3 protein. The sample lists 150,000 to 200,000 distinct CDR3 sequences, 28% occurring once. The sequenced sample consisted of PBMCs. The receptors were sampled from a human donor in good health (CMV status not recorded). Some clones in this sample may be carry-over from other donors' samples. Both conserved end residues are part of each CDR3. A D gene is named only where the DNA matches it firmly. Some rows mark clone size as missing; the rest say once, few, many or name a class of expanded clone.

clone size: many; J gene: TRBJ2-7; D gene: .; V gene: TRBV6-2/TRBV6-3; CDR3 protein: CASSRTLNRPQYF; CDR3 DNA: TGTGCCAGCAGCCGGACGCTCAACAGGCCGCAGTACTTC
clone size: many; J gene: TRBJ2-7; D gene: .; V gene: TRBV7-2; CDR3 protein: CASSLRTTIYEQYF; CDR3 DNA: TGTGCCAGCAGCTTGAGGACTACGATCTACGAGCAGTACTTC
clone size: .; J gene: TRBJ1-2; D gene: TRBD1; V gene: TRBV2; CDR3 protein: CASSETPRGTVGFYGYTF; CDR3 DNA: TGTGCCAGCAGTGAAACCCCCCGGGGGACAGTGGGATTCTATGGCTACACCTTC
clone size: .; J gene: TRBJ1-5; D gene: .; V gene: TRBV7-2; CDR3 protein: CASSLAGGFDQPQHF; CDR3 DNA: TGTGCCAGCAGCTTAGCGGGAGGGTTTGATCAGCCCCAGCATTTT
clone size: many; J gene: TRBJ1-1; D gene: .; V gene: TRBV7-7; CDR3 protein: CASSLQEVGTEAFF; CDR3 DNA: TGTGCTAGCAGCCTGCAGGAGGTTGGCACTGAAGCTTTCTTT
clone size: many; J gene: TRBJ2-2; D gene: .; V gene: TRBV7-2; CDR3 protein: CASSFGPDTGELFF; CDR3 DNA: TGTGCCAGCAGCTTTGGACCTGACACCGGGGAGCTGTTTTTT
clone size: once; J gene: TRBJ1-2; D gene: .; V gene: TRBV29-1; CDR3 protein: CSVEGGENGYTF; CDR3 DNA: TGCAGCGTTGAGGGGGGAGAGAATGGCTACACCTTC
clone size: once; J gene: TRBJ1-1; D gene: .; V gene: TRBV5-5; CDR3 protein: CASSLGVVTEAFF; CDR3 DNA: TGTGCCAGCAGCTTGGGGGTAGTCACTGAAGCTTTCTTT
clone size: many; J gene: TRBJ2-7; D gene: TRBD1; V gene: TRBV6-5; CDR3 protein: CASSYGTALSEGWYF; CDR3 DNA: TGTGCCAGCAGTTACGGGACAGCTTTATCTGAAGGATGGTACTTC
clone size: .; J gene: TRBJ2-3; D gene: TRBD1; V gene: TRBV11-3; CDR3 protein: CASSSRGTDTQYF; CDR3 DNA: TGTGCCAGCAGCTCCAGGGGGACAGATACGCAGTATTTT
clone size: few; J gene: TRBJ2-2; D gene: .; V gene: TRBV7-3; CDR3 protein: CASSLTGAYTGELFF; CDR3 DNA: TGTGCCAGCAGCTTAACGGGGGCCTACACCGGGGAGCTGTTTTTT
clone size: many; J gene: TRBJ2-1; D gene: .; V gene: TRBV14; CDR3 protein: CASSNRLPYNEQFF; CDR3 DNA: TGTGCCAGCAGTAACAGGCTCCCCTACAATGAGCAGTTCTTC
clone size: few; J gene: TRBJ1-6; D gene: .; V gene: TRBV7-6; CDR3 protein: CASSPDLGDWPLHF; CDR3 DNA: TGTGCCAGCAGCCCCGATTTAGGAGATTGGCCCCTCCACTTT
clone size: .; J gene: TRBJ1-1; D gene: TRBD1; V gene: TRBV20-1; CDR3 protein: CSASKPTGRGTEAFF; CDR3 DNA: TGCAGTGCTTCAAAGCCGACAGGGCGAGGGACTGAAGCTTTCTTT
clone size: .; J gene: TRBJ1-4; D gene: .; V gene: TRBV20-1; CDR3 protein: CSTFRGPNEKLFF; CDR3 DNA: TGCAGTACATTCAGGGGACCTAATGAAAAACTGTTTTTT
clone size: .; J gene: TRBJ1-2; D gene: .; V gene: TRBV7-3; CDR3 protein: CASSLYPGRENGYTF; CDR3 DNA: TGTGCCAGCAGCCTATACCCCGGCAGGGAAAATGGCTACACCTTC
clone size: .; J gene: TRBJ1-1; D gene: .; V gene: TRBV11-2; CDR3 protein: CASSRFTENTEAFF; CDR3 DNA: TGTGCCAGCAGCCGGTTTACGGAGAACACTGAAGCTTTCTTT
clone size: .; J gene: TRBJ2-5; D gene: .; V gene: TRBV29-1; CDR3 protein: CSVELGALYQETQYF; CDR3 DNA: TGCAGCGTTGAATTAGGGGCCCTGTACCAAGAGACCCAGTACTTC
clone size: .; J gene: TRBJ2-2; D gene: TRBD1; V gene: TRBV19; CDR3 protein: CASSWDREYTGELFF; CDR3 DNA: TGTGCCAGTAGTTGGGACAGGGAGTACACCGGGGAGCTGTTTTTT
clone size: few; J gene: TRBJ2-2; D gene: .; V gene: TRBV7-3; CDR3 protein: CASSLTFLGELFF; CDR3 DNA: TGTGCCAGCAGCTTAACGTTCCTCGGGGAGCTGTTTTTT
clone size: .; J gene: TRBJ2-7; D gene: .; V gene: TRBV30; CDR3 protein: CAWSGWSGGTYEQYF; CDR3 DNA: TGTGCCTGGAGCGGATGGAGTGGAGGAACCTACGAGCAGTACTTC
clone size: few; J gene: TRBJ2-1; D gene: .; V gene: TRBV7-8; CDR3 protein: CASSLRGPYNEQFF; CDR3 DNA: TGTGCCAGCAGCCTACGCGGCCCCTACAATGAGCAGTTCTTC
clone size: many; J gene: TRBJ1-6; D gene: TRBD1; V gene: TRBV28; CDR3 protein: CASSLAGQGNSPLHF; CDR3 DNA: TGTGCCAGCAGTTTGGCGGGACAGGGGAATTCACCCCTCCACTTT
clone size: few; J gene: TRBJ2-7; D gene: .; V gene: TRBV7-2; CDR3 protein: CASSSQGSGAYEQYF; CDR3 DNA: TGTGCCAGCAGCTCCCAGGGGAGTGGAGCCTACGAGCAGTACTTC
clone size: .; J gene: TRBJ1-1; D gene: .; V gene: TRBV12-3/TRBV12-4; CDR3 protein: CASSPSLGNEAFF; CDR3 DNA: TGTGCCAGCAGTCCTTCCTTGGGTAATGAAGCTTTCTTT
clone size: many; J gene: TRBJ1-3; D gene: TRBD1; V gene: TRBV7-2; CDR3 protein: CASSLPGGPLSGNTIYF; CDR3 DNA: TGTGCCAGCAGCTTACCAGGGGGCCCTCTCTCTGGAAACACCATATATTTT
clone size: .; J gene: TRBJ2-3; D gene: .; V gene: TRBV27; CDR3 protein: CASHGEGPTLTDTQYF; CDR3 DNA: TGTGCCAGCCATGGTGAGGGGCCCACCTTAACAGATACGCAGTATTTT
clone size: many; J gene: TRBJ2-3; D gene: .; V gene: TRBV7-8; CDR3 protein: CASSLRSRATDTQYF; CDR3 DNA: TGTGCCAGCAGCCTTAGGTCCAGGGCCACAGATACGCAGTATTTT
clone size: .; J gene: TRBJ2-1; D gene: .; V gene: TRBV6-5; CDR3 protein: CASSYSVASSYNEQFF; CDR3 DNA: TGTGCCAGCAGTTACTCTGTGGCCAGCTCCTACAATGAGCAGTTCTTC
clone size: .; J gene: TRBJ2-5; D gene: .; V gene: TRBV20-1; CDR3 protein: CSARRTGRETQYF; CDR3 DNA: TGCAGTGCTAGGCGGACGGGCCGGGAGACCCAGTACTTC
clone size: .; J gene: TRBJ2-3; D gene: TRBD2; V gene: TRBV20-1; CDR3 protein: CSARVSGASDTQYF; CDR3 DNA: TGCAGTGCTAGAGTTAGCGGGGCCTCAGATACGCAGTATTTT
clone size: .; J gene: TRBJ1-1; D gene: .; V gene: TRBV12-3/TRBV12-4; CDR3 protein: CASSSTVKGLRAFF; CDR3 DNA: TGTGCCAGCAGCTCCACCGTGAAGGGCCTGAGGGCTTTCTTT
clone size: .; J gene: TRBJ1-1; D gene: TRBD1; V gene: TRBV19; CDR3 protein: CASSPLRGQGKTEAFF; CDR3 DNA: TGTGCCAGTAGCCCTCTGAGGGGACAGGGTAAAACTGAAGCTTTCTTT
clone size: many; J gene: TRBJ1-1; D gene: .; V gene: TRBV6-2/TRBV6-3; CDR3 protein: CASRTGLSNTEAFF; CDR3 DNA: TGTGCCAGCAGAACAGGGTTGTCGAACACTGAAGCTTTCTTT
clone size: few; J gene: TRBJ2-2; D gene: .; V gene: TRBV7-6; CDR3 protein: CASSSPGPGELFF; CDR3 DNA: TGTGCCAGCAGCTCCCCCGGCCCAGGGGAGCTGTTTTTT
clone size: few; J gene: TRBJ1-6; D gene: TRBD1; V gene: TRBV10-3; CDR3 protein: CAISERTGESPLHF; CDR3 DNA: TGTGCCATCAGTGAAAGGACAGGGGAATCACCCCTCCACTTT
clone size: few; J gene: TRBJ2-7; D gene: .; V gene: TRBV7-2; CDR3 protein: CASSPAMDLGYEQYF; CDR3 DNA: TGTGCCAGCAGCCCTGCCATGGACCTCGGCTACGAGCAGTACTTC
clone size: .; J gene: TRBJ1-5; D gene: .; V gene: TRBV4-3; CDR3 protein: CASSQDRRNQPQHF; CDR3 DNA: TGCGCCAGCAGCCAAGATCGTAGAAATCAGCCCCAGCATTTT
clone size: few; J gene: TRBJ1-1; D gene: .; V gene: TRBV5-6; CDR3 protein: CASSMGREAFF; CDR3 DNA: TGTGCCAGCAGCATGGGTCGGGAAGCTTTCTTT
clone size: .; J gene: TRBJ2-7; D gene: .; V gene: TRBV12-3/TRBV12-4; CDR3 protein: CASSSRELYEQYF; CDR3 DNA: TGTGCCAGCAGTTCCCGGGAGCTCTACGAGCAGTACTTC
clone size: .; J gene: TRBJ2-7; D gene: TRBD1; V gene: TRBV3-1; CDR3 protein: CASSRTGNSYEQYF; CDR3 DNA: TGTGCCAGCTCGCGGACAGGGAACTCCTACGAGCAGTACTTC
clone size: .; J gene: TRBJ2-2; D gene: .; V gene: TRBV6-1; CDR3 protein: CASSYGVWDANTGELFF; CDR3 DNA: TGTGCCAGCAGCTACGGAGTCTGGGACGCGAACACCGGGGAGCTGTTTTTT
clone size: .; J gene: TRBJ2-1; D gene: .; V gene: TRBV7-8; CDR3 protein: CASSRRTVSSYNEQFF; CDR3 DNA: TGTGCCAGCAGCCGACGGACGGTCAGCTCCTACAATGAGCAGTTCTTC
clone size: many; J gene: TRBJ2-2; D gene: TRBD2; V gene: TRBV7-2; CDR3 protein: CASSLFAGDTGELFF; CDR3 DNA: TGTGCCAGCAGCTTATTTGCGGGGGACACCGGGGAGCTGTTTTTT
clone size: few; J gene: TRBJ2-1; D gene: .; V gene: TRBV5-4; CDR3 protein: CASSLWDYNEQFF; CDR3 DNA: TGTGCCAGCAGCCTGTGGGACTACAATGAGCAGTTCTTC
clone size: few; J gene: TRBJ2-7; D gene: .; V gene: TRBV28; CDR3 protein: CASVRGGETHEQYF; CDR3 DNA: TGTGCCAGCGTTCGTGGTGGGGAAACCCACGAGCAGTACTTC